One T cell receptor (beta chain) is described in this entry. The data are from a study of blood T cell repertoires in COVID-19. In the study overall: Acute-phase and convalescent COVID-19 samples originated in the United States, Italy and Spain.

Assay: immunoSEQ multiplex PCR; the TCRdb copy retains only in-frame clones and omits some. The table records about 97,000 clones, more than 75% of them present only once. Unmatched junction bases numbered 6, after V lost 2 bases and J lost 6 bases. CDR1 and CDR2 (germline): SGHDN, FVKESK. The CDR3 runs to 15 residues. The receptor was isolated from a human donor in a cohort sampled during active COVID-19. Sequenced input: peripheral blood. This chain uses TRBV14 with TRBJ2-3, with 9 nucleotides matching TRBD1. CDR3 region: CASSQLGQGSDTQYF. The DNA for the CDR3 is TGTGCCAGCAGCCAACTAGGACAGGGGTCTGATACGCAGTATTTT.